This passage covers 9 T cell receptor beta chains from one sample sequenced in a study of lymphopenia after photon versus proton radiotherapy. Profiled with immunoSEQ multiplex PCR; TCRdb holds only in-frame clones, not every one. The data show approximately 160,000 clones, around 85% seen once. The specimen comprised peripheral blood, sampled from a patient treated with photon-based radiotherapy. The receptor set was obtained from a middle-aged man with gastric cancer.

The rearrangement links TRBV9 to TRBJ2-2; no reliable D call. The V and J ends lost 4 bases and 1 base respectively, with 2 bases between them. The length of the CDR3 is 12 residues. The V gene's germline CDR1 is SGDLS and CDR2 YYNGEE. This CDR3 reads CASSLNTGELFF. As DNA, the CDR3 is TGTGCCAGCAGCCTGAACACCGGGGAGCTGTTTTTT.

The rearrangement uses TRBV5-6 and TRBJ1-4; no definite D call. The V end lost 4 bases, the J end lost 2 bases, and 12 bases lay between the germline ends. The CDR3 has 15 amino acids. Germline V gene sequence: CDR1 SGHDT, CDR2 YYEEEE. CDR3 region: CASSRKQRTNEKLFF. The CDR3 DNA follows: TGTGCCAGCAGCCGGAAACAACGGACTAATGAAAAACTGTTTTTT. Full variable domain (missing parts from reference TRBV5-6 and TRBJ1-4): DAGVTQSPTHLIKTRGQQVTLRCSPKSGHDTVSWYQQALGQGPQFIFQYYEEEERQRGNFPDRFSGHQFPNYSSELNVNALLLGDSALYLCASSRKQRTNEKLFFGSGTQLSVL.

This clone was observed a few times. The chain combines TRBV7-6 with TRBJ2-7, with TRBD1 matching over 8 bases. V lost 0 bases, J lost 5 bases, and 3 bases stayed unmatched. Germline V gives CDR1 SGHVS, CDR2 FNYEAQ. This CDR3 comprises 14 residues. CDR3 loop: CASSLADREHEQYF. The DNA of the CDR3 is TGTGCCAGCAGCTTAGCGGACAGGGAGCACGAGCAGTACTTC.

J is TRBJ1-1 and V is TRBV19; 10 bases fit TRBD1. Unmatched junction bases numbered 4, after V lost 7 bases and J lost 5 bases. CDR1 and CDR2 (germline): LNHDA, SQIVND (reference sequence). The CDR3 covers 13 residues. CDR3 in amino acids: CASIGQGETEAFF. The CDR3 nucleotides read TGTGCCAGTATCGGACAGGGGGAGACTGAAGCTTTCTTT.

As regards this clone: Other DNA sequences of this sample code for an identical CDR3. This chain links TRBV30 with TRBJ2-1; D possibly corresponds to TRBD2 (6 bases). CDR1 GTSNPN and CDR2 SVGIG come from the germline V gene (reference sequence). The CDR3 has 11 residues. Deletions cut 4 bases from V and 6 bases from J, with 7 bases between. As DNA, the CDR3 is TGTGCCTGGACTAGCGTCAATGAGCAGTTCTTC. Translated, it gives CAWTSVNEQFF.

The rearrangement joins TRBV7-3 to TRBJ2-2; D might be TRBD1 (6 bases). Trimming cost V 6 bases and J 3 bases, with 11 bases left between them. The CDR3 contains 14 residues. The germline V gene encodes CDR1 SGHTA and CDR2 FQGTGA. The CDR3 nucleotides read TGTGCCAGCAGTGACAACAGGGACACCGGGGAGCTGTTTTTT. It is translated as CASSDNRDTGELFF.

The rearrangement links TRBV30 to TRBJ1-3; the D gene is possibly TRBD1 (5 bases). Trimming removed 5 bases from V and 0 bases from J, with 5 bases in between. The CDR3 spans 12 residues. The germline CDR1 and CDR2 sequences are GTSNPN and SVGIG (reference sequence). This CDR3 is CAWDSSGNTIYF. CDR3 DNA sequence: TGTGCCTGGGACAGCTCTGGAAACACCATATATTTT.

V gene TRBV19 combines with J gene TRBJ2-3; 9 nucleotides line up with TRBD2. Per germline, CDR1 LNHDA and CDR2 SQIVND (reference sequence). This CDR3 is built from 15 residues. V lost 5 bases to trimming and J lost 1 base; unmatched junction nucleotides: 4. The CDR3 nucleotides are TGTGCCAGTAGTTCGACTAGCGGAGGCACAGATACGCAGTATTTT. This translates into CASSSTSGGTDTQYF.

CDR3 nucleotides: TGTGCCAGCAGCTTGAGGACAGGGGTCGGAAACACCATATATTTT. Its translation is CASSLRTGVGNTIYF. This chain connects TRBV5-6 to TRBJ1-3, with 9 bases matching TRBD1. V was clipped by 1 base and J by 4 bases; unmatched bases: 3. CDR3 size: 15 residues. CDR1 SGHDT and CDR2 YYEEEE come from the germline V gene.